The 8 T cell receptor beta chains presented below share a single source sample, sequenced in a study of cytomegalovirus exposure and HLA in healthy donors (dated by TCRdb to 2015 to 2018). Libraries were constructed by the immunoSEQ multiplex PCR assay. The multiplex PCR relied on a mix of 60 forward primers for TCR Vbeta segments and 13 reverse primers for TCR Jbeta segments. TCRdb obtained this table from immuneACCESS and retained in-frame rearrangements with V and J assigned. These tables miss some clones; where compared with another copy, unresolved V genes account for less than half of the shortfall, and the remainder is unexplained. This sample is represented by about 190,000 clones; just under 75% of them were singletons. Of the sample, approximately 2.8% falls within the top ten clones. Sequenced input: PBMCs. Source of these receptors: a woman in her twenties or thirties in good health and CMV-seropositive.

The chain has TRBV5-1 and TRBJ1-1; TRBD1 aligns across 7 bases. Germline V gene sequence: CDR1 SGHRS, CDR2 YFSETQ. CDR3 length equals 16 residues. Trimming took 2 bases from V and 0 from J; bases not matched to a gene: 7. The CDR3 nucleotides read TGCGCCAGCAGCTTATCTTCGACAGGGCTGAACACTGAAGCTTTCTTT. Its translation: CASSLSSTGLNTEAFF.

Written as DNA, the CDR3 is TGCGCCAGCAGCTTGGGCCAGGGGGGAGAGACCCAGTACTTC. It is translated as CASSLGQGGETQYF. The V gene is TRBV5-1, the J gene TRBJ2-5; D is possibly TRBD1 (7 bases). The CDR3 is 14 amino acids. Germline CDR1 SGHRS, CDR2 YFSETQ. V was cut by 0 bases and J by 4 bases, with 10 bases left in between.

The chain recombines TRBV18 with TRBJ2-7; 13 bases are shared with TRBD2. The CDR3 is 17 residues long. V shed 3 bases and J 7 bases; nucleotides not matched to a gene: 12. The germline CDR1 and CDR2 sequences are KGHSH and LQKENI. DNA of the CDR3: TGTGCCAGCTCACCGACCACTAGCGGGAGGGCCGGTGGGGAGCAGTACTTC. Translating it yields CASSPTTSGRAGGEQYF.

The table lists this clone with a few counts. The CDR3 bases are TGTGCCAGCAGCCTTCCCACTAGCACAGATACGCAGTATTTT. It translates to CASSLPTSTDTQYF. This chain links TRBV27 with TRBJ2-3; D gene ambiguous. V lost 6 bases and J 0 bases, leaving 10 bases between the germline ends. Germline V gene data show CDR1 as MNHEY and CDR2 as SMNVEV (reference sequence). This CDR3 has 14 residues.

The V gene is TRBV27, the J gene TRBJ2-7; D may be TRBD2 (5 bases). The CDR3 has 14 amino acids. Germline assignment: CDR1 MNHEY and CDR2 SMNVEV (reference sequence). V lost 4 bases and J lost 2, with 12 bases in between. The CDR3 here is CASSYGGPTYEQYF. As DNA, the CDR3 is TGTGCCAGCAGTTATGGAGGACCAACCTACGAGCAGTACTTC.

The chain uses TRBV7-9 and TRBJ2-7; a possible D gene is TRBD1 (5 bases). Looked up from germline, CDR1 is SEHNR and CDR2 is FQNEAQ (reference sequence). V lost 5 bases, J lost 3 bases, and 14 bases lay in between. This CDR3 contains 14 residues. As DNA, the CDR3 is TGTGCCAGCAGCCCGCCTGGACAAGACTACGAGCAGTACTTC. Its protein product is CASSPPGQDYEQYF.

The chain carries TRBV27 and TRBJ2-7; 10 bases are shared with TRBD2. The CDR3 is 14 residues long. Germline V gives CDR1 MNHEY, CDR2 SMNVEV (reference sequence). The V and J ends lost 4 bases and 3 bases, in that order; junction bases with no gene match: 3. The CDR3 loop reads CASSSLAGVYEQYF. The CDR3 nucleotides read TGTGCCAGCAGTTCCCTAGCGGGAGTCTACGAGCAGTACTTC.

The CDR3 loop reads CASSQVTGDTGELFF. CDR3 DNA: TGTGCCAGCAGCCAAGTCACAGGGGACACCGGGGAGCTGTTTTTT. This chain links TRBV4-2 with TRBJ2-2; 7 bases fit TRBD1. CDR1 is LGHNA, CDR2 YNFKEQ, per germline. Germline trimming cut 1 base from V and 3 bases from J; bases unmatched to any gene: 2. There are 15 residues in the CDR3.